A selection of T cell receptor beta chains follows, all from one sample in a study of identical twins. TCRdb independently ran MiXCR on the 5' RACE reads; one entry per CDR3 protein. The data hold more than 1.5 million distinct CDR3 sequences, with less than 35% observed a single time. The sequencing input was cord blood. The receptors originated from a newborn girl in good health. CDR3s include the opening cysteine and the closing phenylalanine or tryptophan. The order of the fields is D gene, V gene, CDR3 length, clone size, J gene, CDR3 DNA, CDR3 protein. The D gene is left open where the match is weak. Rows give clone size only sometimes, using once, few, many, or a class for an expanded clone.

>-|TRBV20-1|15|few|TRBJ1-2
TGCAGTGCTAGCCCCCCGGCCAGTCTGAACTATGGCTACACCTTC
CSASPPASLNYGYTF
>TRBD1|TRBV29-1|13|-|TRBJ2-3
TGCAGCGTTGGACAGGGGGCCACAGATACGCAGTATTTT
CSVGQGATDTQYF
>TRBD2|TRBV7-2|16|-|TRBJ2-7
TGTGCCAGCAGCTTTACGGGGGGGAGGGCGCCCTACGAGCAGTACTTC
CASSFTGGRAPYEQYF
>TRBD2|TRBV28|19|few|TRBJ2-3
TGTGCCAGCAGCTATAAGTTAGGGAGCGGGAGGGCCGGCACAGATACGCAGTATTTT
CASSYKLGSGRAGTDTQYF
>TRBD1|TRBV28|18|-|TRBJ2-4
TGTGCCAGCAGTAATCTTTCATGGGACAGGGCTTCCAAAAACATTCAGTACTTC
CASSNLSWDRASKNIQYF
>-|TRBV7-8|14|few|TRBJ2-1
TGTGCCAGCAGCTTAAATATCCCCTACAATGAGCAGTTCTTC
CASSLNIPYNEQFF
>-|TRBV5-1|15|-|TRBJ1-1
TGCGCCAGCAGCCGAACTCAGGGGTCCAACACTGGAGCTTTCTTT
CASSRTQGSNTGAFF
>-|TRBV7-9|18|few|TRBJ2-7
TGTGCCAGCAGCTTCTTTTTCGGTACAGGCGATCTACCCTACGAGCAGTACTTC
CASSFFFGTGDLPYEQYF
>-|TRBV7-9|13|once|TRBJ1-1
TGTGCCAGCAGCTCTACGGTGGGCACTGAAGCTTTCTTT
CASSSTVGTEAFF
>TRBD2|TRBV24-1|16|few|TRBJ2-4
TGTGCCACCAGTGATTCCTTCCGGGGGGATAAAAACATTCAGTACTTC
CATSDSFRGDKNIQYF
>-|TRBV7-2|14|many|TRBJ1-2
TGTGCCAGCAGCTTAGGTCCAGGGGACTATGGCTACACCTTC
CASSLGPGDYGYTF
>TRBD2|TRBV29-1|13|-|TRBJ2-1
TGCAGCGTCTCGGGACTAGCGTACAATGAGCAGTTCTTC
CSVSGLAYNEQFF
>-|TRBV20-1|11|-|TRBJ1-2
TGCACCGGCTTAGGTGATGGTGGCTACACCTTC
CTGLGDGGYTF
>-|TRBV11-2|16|few|TRBJ2-4
TGTGCCAGCAGCTTAGATGGGGGGGCCGCCAAAAACATTCAGTACTTC
CASSLDGGAAKNIQYF
>-|TRBV18|13|-|TRBJ1-6
TGTGCCAGCTCACCTGCTGACGTTTCACCCCTCCACTTT
CASSPADVSPLHF
>TRBD1|TRBV6-1|13|few|TRBJ1-2
TGTGCCAGCAGTGGCAGGGGGGACTATGGCTACACCTTC
CASSGRGDYGYTF
>TRBD1|TRBV5-1|19|-|TRBJ2-3
TGCGCCAGCAGCCGATACTCCGGGACAGGGAGCTTAGGCACAGATACGCAGTATTTT
CASSRYSGTGSLGTDTQYF
>TRBD2|TRBV20-1|17|few|TRBJ2-3
TGCAGTGCTTCGGGACTAGTTCATAGTACCCAACCAGATACGCAGTATTTT
CSASGLVHSTQPDTQYF
>-|TRBV25-1|12|-|TRBJ2-7
TGTGCCAGTAGCGGACTGCCTGGCGAGCAGTACTTC
CASSGLPGEQYF
>TRBD1|TRBV4-2|15|many|TRBJ1-2
TGTGCCAGCAGCCTCCCGGCGGGACAGTACTATGGCTACACCTTC
CASSLPAGQYYGYTF
>-|TRBV15|13|-|TRBJ1-1
TGTGCCACCAGCAGAGCGGAAAACACTGAAGCTTTCTTT
CATSRAENTEAFF
>-|TRBV9|15|-|TRBJ2-3
TGTGCCAGCAGCGTAGCTATACACAGGGCAGATACGCAGTATTTT
CASSVAIHRADTQYF
>TRBD1|TRBV10-3|13|few|TRBJ1-6
TGTGCCATCACGGACAGGAGTAATTCACCCCTCCACTTT
CAITDRSNSPLHF
>-|TRBV3-1|12|many|TRBJ2-1
TGTGCCAGCAGTCGGACAGTCGGTGAGCAGTTCTTC
CASSRTVGEQFF
>-|TRBV12-3/TRBV12-4|14|-|TRBJ1-2
TGTGCCAGCAGCTGGACAGCAATTAACTATGGCTACACCTTC
CASSWTAINYGYTF
>TRBD2|TRBV20-1|13|-|TRBJ2-3
TGCAGTGCTAGTGCCCATGCGGGGGAAGGCTCGTATTTT
CSASAHAGEGSYF
>TRBD1|TRBV5-1|15|many|TRBJ2-1
TGCGCCAGCAGCTTGTCGGGACAGAATTACAATGAGCAGTTCTTC
CASSLSGQNYNEQFF
>-|TRBV29-1|15|-|TRBJ2-5
TGCAGCGTTGAGTTTACGGGACTGGTCCAAGAGACCCAGTACTTC
CSVEFTGLVQETQYF
>-|TRBV7-9|14|many|TRBJ1-2
TGTGCCAGCAGCTTAGCGATACAGGGCTATGGCTACACCTTC
CASSLAIQGYGYTF
>TRBD1|TRBV29-1|13|-|TRBJ1-2
TGCAGCATCGGGACAGGGGGGTACTATGGCTACACCTTC
CSIGTGGYYGYTF
>-|TRBV3-1|16|-|TRBJ2-2
TGTGCCAGCAGCCAAGTCACAGGAGGGGACACCGGGGAGCTGTTTTTT
CASSQVTGGDTGELFF
>TRBD1|TRBV3-1|20|few|TRBJ1-1
TGTGCCAGCAGCCGTGTCCCCATAAGAAGACAGGGTAGGATGAACACTGAAGCTTTCTTT
CASSRVPIRRQGRMNTEAFF
>TRBD1|TRBV30|15|-|TRBJ2-7
TGTGCCTGGACCATCCGGGACAGGGTAACCTACGAGCAGTACTTC
CAWTIRDRVTYEQYF
>-|TRBV25-1|15|few|TRBJ2-1
TGTGCCAGCAGTACACTAGGCCAGGCCTACAATGAGCAGTTCTTC
CASSTLGQAYNEQFF
>-|TRBV6-5|14|-|TRBJ2-7
TGTGCCAGCGCCTTGGACGGGGCCGACTACGAGCAGTACTTC
CASALDGADYEQYF
>-|TRBV4-1|15|-|TRBJ1-5
TGCGCCAGCAGCCAAGGGGGATTTAGGAATCAGCCCCAGCATTTT
CASSQGGFRNQPQHF
>-|TRBV29-1|13|few|TRBJ2-5
TGCAGCGTTGGCCTGACAGCCCAAGAGACCCAGTACTTC
CSVGLTAQETQYF
>TRBD1|TRBV10-3|13|-|TRBJ2-5
TGTGCCATCAGTGAAGGACAGGGAAGGGAGCAGTACTTC
CAISEGQGREQYF
>-|TRBV20-1|14|-|TRBJ1-5
TGCAGTGCTAGCGGACCTTATAGCAATCAGCCCCAGCATTTT
CSASGPYSNQPQHF
>-|TRBV19|13|few|TRBJ1-6
TGTGCCCGTAGTCGGAGAAGGGCATCACCCCTCCACTTT
CARSRRRASPLHF
>-|TRBV10-3|14|-|TRBJ2-2
TGTGCCATCAGCTTGGACTTAGGAGTCGGGGAGCTGTTTTTT
CAISLDLGVGELFF
>-|TRBV4-2|17|many|TRBJ1-4
TGTGCCAGCAGCCAAGTCCGGCAAGGGTGGTCTCAGGAAAAACTGTTTTTT
CASSQVRQGWSQEKLFF